Listed here are 15 T cell receptor beta chains from one sample, sequenced in a study of cytomegalovirus exposure and HLA in healthy donors. The PCR was carried out with 60 Vbeta primers and 13 Jbeta primers. Measured with immunoSEQ multiplex PCR; TCRdb has only the in-frame clones, and not every one. The sample shows 130,000 to 150,000 clones, under 80% of them seen only once. Material: PBMCs. The origin of the receptors is a man between 18 and 29 years old in good health and CMV-seropositive.

This chain links TRBV6-1 with TRBJ2-4; 7 nucleotides agree with TRBD2. From germline, CDR1 is MNHNS and CDR2 SASEGT. The V and J ends lost 2 bases and 2 bases, in that order; junction bases with no gene match: 9. CDR3 length: 17 residues. The CDR3 reads CASSEWGGELTKNIQYF. CDR3 coding DNA: TGTGCCAGCAGTGAATGGGGAGGGGAGCTAACCAAAAACATTCAGTACTTC.

This chain links TRBV4-1 with TRBJ2-7, with 8 positions matching TRBD1. Germline values: CDR1 MGHRA, CDR2 YSYEKL. The length of the CDR3 is 16 residues. V lost 0 bases and J lost 6; bases outside the gene matches: 10. In DNA form, the CDR3 reads TGCGCCAGCAGCCAAGATACAGGACAGGGCGTCTCCGAGCAGTACTTC. This sequence encodes CASSQDTGQGVSEQYF.

The CDR3 nucleotides read TGCGCCAGCACCAAACGCCCCGGACTAGCGGACTCCGGGTCCTACAATGAGCAGTTCTTC. Translating it yields CASTKRPGLADSGSYNEQFF. This chain joins TRBV4-3 and TRBJ2-1; TRBD2 aligns across 10 bases. The germline gives CDR1 LGHNA, CDR2 YSLEER. The CDR3 totals 20 residues. The ends lost 7 bases at V and 1 base at J; junction bases unmatched: 19.

This clone was seen only a few times. This chain links TRBV19 with TRBJ1-2; 11 bases fit TRBD1. CDR1 and CDR2 from the germline V gene are LNHDA and SQIVND (reference sequence). This CDR3 has 15 amino acids. The trim removed 7 bases at V and 4 bases at J, leaving 8 bases unmatched. The CDR3 DNA follows: TGTGCCAGTACCCCCGGGACAGGGGGAGTCTATGGCTACACCTTC. Its translation: CASTPGTGGVYGYTF.

Comment on this clone: Other DNA sequences in this specimen translate into the identical CDR3. J is TRBJ2-1 and V is TRBV5-4; 7 nucleotides match TRBD2. Germline CDR1 is SGHNT and CDR2 is YYREEE (reference sequence). V trimming: 4 bases; J trimming: 2 bases; junction bases outside the gene matches: 6. This CDR3 spans 15 amino acids. The CDR3 region is CASSPRLAPYNEQFF. CDR3 nucleotides: TGTGCCAGCAGCCCCAGACTAGCCCCCTACAATGAGCAGTTCTTC.

The chain carries TRBV15 and TRBJ1-4; the D gene is possibly TRBD1 (6 bases). V was pared by 1 base and J by 4 bases, with 16 bases between. The length of the CDR3 is 17 residues. From germline, CDR1 is LNHNV and CDR2 YYDKDF (reference sequence). CDR3 nucleotides: TGTGCCACCAGCAGAGTAATACTTGACAGGATTAATGAAAAACTGTTTTTT. Residues: CATSRVILDRINEKLFF.

This chain joins TRBV9 and TRBJ2-7, with TRBD1 matching 7 bases. Germline V gene lookup returns CDR1 SGDLS and CDR2 YYNGEE. V was clipped by 4 bases and J by 5 bases; unmatched bases: 12. This CDR3 spans 15 amino acids. CDR3 protein: CASSPRQGSANEQYF. The DNA for the CDR3 is TGTGCCAGCAGCCCCCGACAGGGATCCGCCAACGAGCAGTACTTC.

V is TRBV6-1 and J is TRBJ1-2; a weak D match, TRBD1 (5 bases). V gave up 1 base and J gave up 11 bases, with 11 bases separating them. Germline CDR1 and CDR2: MNHNS and SASEGT. CDR3 length: 12 residues. The DNA of the CDR3 is TGTGCCAGCAGTGAAGTAAGAGCAGGGTACACCTTC. This translates into CASSEVRAGYTF.

The rearrangement joins TRBV5-4 to TRBJ1-2; possibly TRBD1 for D (6 bases). The V and J ends lost 4 bases and 6 bases respectively, with 16 bases between them. The CDR3 is 14 residues long. CDR1 is SGHNT, CDR2 YYREEE, per germline (reference sequence). The CDR3 DNA reads TGTGCCAGCAGCCCTAGGACAGACAATCATGGCTACACCTTC. Residues: CASSPRTDNHGYTF.

The chain has TRBV6-5 and TRBJ2-3, with TRBD2 matching 7 bases. Germline CDR1 MNHEY, CDR2 SVGAGI. CDR3 length equals 15 residues. The V gene end was trimmed by 6 bases and the J gene end by 6 bases; junction bases not matched to a gene: 12. CDR3 sequence (DNA): TGTGCCAGCAGGCCAGCGGGGATGAACTCGGATACGCAGTATTTT. Residues: CASRPAGMNSDTQYF.

The chain uses TRBV6-1 and TRBJ2-2; D not resolved. The CDR3 is 14 amino acids. Germline V gene data show CDR1 as MNHNS and CDR2 as SASEGT. Between the trimmed V and J ends, which lost 6 bases and 0 bases, there was a span of 8 bases. The CDR3, as DNA: TGTGCCAGCAGGCTAGGTTCGAACACCGGGGAGCTGTTTTTT. Protein sequence: CASRLGSNTGELFF.

J is TRBJ2-3 and V is TRBV5-1; 8 nucleotides match TRBD1. V shed 4 bases, J shed 0 bases, and the junction held 4 bases outside the gene matches. Germline CDR1 SGHRS, CDR2 YFSETQ. CDR3 length: 15 residues. In DNA form, the CDR3 reads TGCGCCAGCAGCCCCAGGACAGGGAGCACAGATACGCAGTATTTT. Its protein is CASSPRTGSTDTQYF.

This sequence joins TRBV30 and TRBJ1-3; the D is unclear. V shed 4 bases and J shed 9 bases, with 13 bases lying between them. The CDR3 sequence is 12 residues long. The germline V gene has CDR1 GTSNPN and CDR2 SVGIG (reference sequence). The CDR3 region is CAWTASFTTIYF. CDR3 sequence (DNA): TGTGCCTGGACCGCGAGCTTTACCACCATATATTTT.

The chain recombines TRBV30 with TRBJ1-1, with TRBD1 matching over 7 bases. From germline, CDR1 is GTSNPN and CDR2 SVGIG (reference sequence). J was trimmed by 12 bases and V by 4 bases; bases with no gene match: 14. This CDR3 is built from 13 residues. The CDR3 nucleotides read TGTGCCTGGATCTTAAGACAGGGCTTAGAGTCTTTCTTT. Translated: CAWILRQGLESFF.

V gene TRBV2 combines with J gene TRBJ2-7; 7 nucleotides align to TRBD1. The CDR3 is 14 residues long. V was pared by 6 bases and J by 0 bases, with 5 bases of the junction left unmatched. Germline CDR1 and CDR2: SNHLY and FYNNEI. For the CDR3, the DNA is TGTGCCAGCAGAATACGGGACAGCTCCTACGAGCAGTACTTC. Its translation: CASRIRDSSYEQYF. Filled out from reference TRBV2 and TRBJ2-7, the complete variable domain reads EPEVTQTPSHQVTQMGQEVILRCVPISNHLYFYWYRQILGQKVEFLVSFYNNEISEKSEIFDDQFSVERPDGSNFTLKIRSTKLEDSAMYFCASRIRDSSYEQYFGPGTRLTVT.